This T cell receptor (beta chain) comes out of a study of beta chain features in type 1 diabetes. Study-wide background: Cells sorted and examined across all samples totaled 85 million to 130 million. Points from the study as a whole: The study found that naive, central memory and Treg TCRB repertoires appeared more similar in patients than in healthy donors. Moderate but significant shortening of TCRB CDR3s was recorded in all four CD4+ subsets from Type 1 diabetes patients.

Of the isolated RNA, all was reverse transcribed, and so the sequenced material was expressed TCRB transcripts. The table came from immunoSEQ multiplex PCR; TCRdb's copy has only in-frame clones and leaves some out. The sample yields roughly 100,000 clones, under 30% seen once. The CDR3 has 14 residues. The germline gives CDR1 MNHEY, CDR2 SMNVEV (reference sequence). The V gene lost 6 bases and the J gene lost 4 bases, with 13 bases spanning the gap. This clone was observed a handful of times. The antigen remains unidentified. This receptor was obtained from a woman younger than 30 with type 1 diabetes. Sequenced input: central memory CD4+ T cells from blood. The rearrangement joins TRBV27 to TRBJ1-5, with D possibly matching TRBD1 (6 bases). CDR3 bases: TGTGCCAGCAGCCGACAGGAACTGAATCAGCCCCAGCATTTT. Its protein is CASSRQELNQPQHF.